The 22 T cell receptor beta chains listed next were all sequenced from one sample in a study of cytomegalovirus exposure and HLA in healthy donors. TCRdb's copy holds only in-frame clones and misses some; the assay was immunoSEQ multiplex PCR. The sample consists of approximately 300,000 clones, about nine tenths of them appearing once. Source material: PBMCs. These receptor sequences come from a woman under 30 in good health and CMV-seronegative.

This chain joins TRBV4-1 and TRBJ1-3; tentatively, D is TRBD1 (5 bases). The CDR3 spans 16 residues. Germline assignment: CDR1 MGHRA and CDR2 YSYEKL. Trimming left V 4 bases short and J 0 bases short, with 13 bases between. The CDR3 DNA follows: TGCGCCAGCAGCCTTACAGGATCCCTCTCTGGAAACACCATATATTTT. The encoded protein is CASSLTGSLSGNTIYF.

V is TRBV2 and J is TRBJ1-2, with D unresolved. Germline V gene lookup returns CDR1 SNHLY and CDR2 FYNNEI. The CDR3 totals 13 residues. V shed 5 bases and J shed 8 bases, with 15 bases lying between them. DNA of the CDR3: TGTGCCAGCAGTTCCGGGCCGGCGGGAGGCTACACCTTC. Translated, it gives CASSSGPAGGYTF.

This chain uses TRBV11-2 with TRBJ1-4, with unresolved D. The CDR3 runs to 12 residues. Per the germline V gene, CDR1 is SGHAT and CDR2 is FQNNGV. With 3 bases removed from V and 8 bases from J, the gap between germline ends came to 7 bases. The CDR3 DNA reads TGTGCCAGCAGCTTGGCGGGCGAAAAACTGTTTTTT. Protein sequence: CASSLAGEKLFF. Supplemented by reference TRBV11-2 and TRBJ1-4, the full variable domain reads EAGVAQSPRYKIIEKRQSVAFWCNPISGHATLYWYQQILGQGPKLLIQFQNNGVVDDSQLPKDRFSAERLKGVDSTLKIQPAKLEDSAVYLCASSLAGEKLFFGSGTQLSVL.

The chain joins TRBV27 to TRBJ2-5; a weak D match, TRBD2 (5 bases). Germline V CDR1 and CDR2: MNHEY, SMNVEV (reference sequence). Trimming took off 3 bases at V and 5 bases at J, with 10 bases between the two ends. The CDR3 totals 13 residues. The CDR3 sequence is CASSLRVLETQYF. CDR3 bases: TGTGCCAGCAGTTTGAGGGTGCTGGAGACCCAGTACTTC.

The chain uses TRBV5-1 and TRBJ2-1; 7 nucleotides match TRBD2. After removal of 4 bases from V and 6 bases from J, the junction contained 4 bases not matched to a gene. This CDR3 spans 13 amino acids. Germline CDR1 is SGHRS and CDR2 is YFSETQ. The CDR3, as DNA: TGCGCCAGCAGCCCCGGACTAGTCAATGAGCAGTTCTTC. Its protein is CASSPGLVNEQFF.

The chain uses TRBV19 and TRBJ2-1, with D unresolved. This CDR3 is built from 15 residues. Germline loops: CDR1 LNHDA, CDR2 SQIVND (reference sequence). The V gene lost 5 bases and the J gene lost 2 bases, with 13 bases spanning the gap. The CDR3 here is CASSARRATYNEQFF. The CDR3 DNA is TGTGCCAGTAGTGCGCGGCGCGCGACCTACAATGAGCAGTTCTTC.

The genes are TRBV18 and TRBJ1-2; TRBD1 might be the D (6 bases). V was trimmed by 3 bases and J by 5 bases, leaving 10 bases between them. The CDR3 runs 13 residues. CDR1 KGHSH and CDR2 LQKENI come from the germline V gene. CDR3 loop: CASSPDRGYGYTF. CDR3 bases: TGTGCCAGCTCACCGGACAGAGGGTATGGCTACACCTTC.

The chain links TRBV15 to TRBJ1-5; tentative D call: TRBD1 (5 bases). From germline, CDR1 is LNHNV and CDR2 YYDKDF (reference sequence). Trimming took off 0 bases at V and 1 base at J, with 7 bases between the two ends. The CDR3 runs to 15 residues. The CDR3: CATSRDRQSNQPQHF. CDR3 coding DNA: TGTGCCACCAGCAGAGATCGACAGAGCAATCAGCCCCAGCATTTT.

The V and J genes are TRBV1 and TRBJ2-7; the listed D gene, TRBD1, was not tested against the DNA. TRBV1 counts as a pseudogene. This CDR3 is 18 amino acids long. CDR3 in amino acids: CTSSQDRVAGQGPYEQYF. Written as DNA, the CDR3 is TGCACCAGCAGCCAAGATAGGGTGGCGGGACAGGGTCCGTACGAGCAGTACTTC.

The gene calls are TRBV28 and TRBJ1-1; no definite D call. In germline, CDR1 is MDHEN, CDR2 SYDVKM. The CDR3 covers 11 residues. V was cut by 3 bases and J by 7 bases, with 6 bases left in between. CDR3 sequence: CASSLEGEAFF. The CDR3 DNA reads TGTGCCAGCAGTTTGGAGGGTGAAGCTTTCTTT.

This CDR3 is CASSLTSGRGIGNEQFF. In DNA form, the CDR3 reads TGTGCCAGCAGCTTAACTAGCGGGAGGGGTATAGGCAATGAGCAGTTCTTC. This chain joins TRBV7-6 and TRBJ2-1, with 13 bases matching TRBD2. The CDR3 runs to 17 residues. Germline CDR1 and CDR2: SGHVS and FNYEAQ. The V segment lost 2 bases and the J segment 6 bases; nucleotides outside the gene matches: 7.

The J gene is TRBJ2-7, the V gene TRBV7-6; 11 positions match TRBD2. Looked up from germline, CDR1 is SGHVS and CDR2 is FNYEAQ. V was clipped by 5 bases and J by 6 bases; unmatched bases: 6. CDR3 length: 14 amino acids. CDR3 sequence (DNA): TGTGCCAGCAGCCCACTAGCGGGAGAAGGCGAGCAGTACTTC. It translates to CASSPLAGEGEQYF.

The V and J genes are TRBV27 and TRBJ2-5, with 12 nucleotides matching TRBD2. The V segment lost 5 bases and the J segment 6 bases; nucleotides outside the gene matches: 10. CDR1 and CDR2 from the germline V gene are MNHEY and SMNVEV (reference sequence). This CDR3 has 16 amino acids. The chain's CDR3 is CASSPLGLAGVKTQYF. The DNA of the CDR3 is TGTGCCAGCAGTCCGTTGGGACTAGCGGGTGTAAAGACCCAGTACTTC.

The chain combines TRBV28 with TRBJ2-7, with 8 nucleotides matching TRBD1. Germline-derived CDR1 and CDR2 are MDHEN and SYDVKM. The CDR3 is made up of 15 amino acids. Trimming at V came to 4 bases and at J to 0 bases, leaving 5 bases not matched to a gene. Written as DNA, the CDR3 is TGTGCCAGCAGTTGGACGGACAGGGCCTCCTACGAGCAGTACTTC. Translated, it gives CASSWTDRASYEQYF. Variable domain in full (rest from reference TRBV28 and TRBJ2-7): DVKVTQSSRYLVKRTGEKVFLECVQDMDHENMFWYRQDPGLGLRLIYFSYDVKMKEKGDIPEGYSVSREKKERFSLILESASTNQTSMYLCASSWTDRASYEQYFGPGTRLTVT.

The chain recombines TRBV27 with TRBJ2-3; 10 bases are shared with TRBD2. There are 11 residues in the CDR3. Germline assignment: CDR1 MNHEY and CDR2 SMNVEV (reference sequence). The CDR3 nucleotides are TGTACTAGCGGGGCCAGAGATACGCAGTATTTT. Its protein product is CTSGARDTQYF.

The chain recombines TRBV7-9 with TRBJ2-1; 8 bases are a match to TRBD2. V dropped 5 bases and J dropped 5; count of bases not matched to a gene: 8. In germline, CDR1 is SEHNR, CDR2 FQNEAQ (reference sequence). CDR3 length equals 15 residues. The CDR3 reads CASSELSGSHNEQFF. DNA of the CDR3: TGTGCCAGCAGCGAACTAAGCGGGAGTCACAATGAGCAGTTCTTC.

The J gene is TRBJ2-7, the V gene TRBV27; D possibly corresponds to TRBD2 (6 bases). This CDR3 is built from 16 residues. Germline CDR1 MNHEY, CDR2 SMNVEV (reference sequence). V was shortened by 0 bases and J by 0 bases, with 12 bases between the two germline ends. DNA for the CDR3: TGTGCCAGCAGTTTATCCCGGGAGAGGGCCTCCTACGAGCAGTACTTC. It yields the protein CASSLSRERASYEQYF.

The rearrangement links TRBV27 to TRBJ2-1; 12 nucleotides match TRBD2. CDR1 is MNHEY and CDR2 is SMNVEV in the germline V gene (reference sequence). The CDR3 sequence is 15 residues long. J gave up 9 bases and V 4 bases, and 7 bases lay outside the gene matches. DNA of the CDR3: TGTGCCAGCAGTTCGCCGACTAGCGGGAGAGTTGAGCAGTTCTTC. Amino acid sequence: CASSSPTSGRVEQFF.

This chain links TRBV5-8 with TRBJ1-4; TRBD1 is a possible D gene (6 bases). Trimming removed 2 bases at V and 5 bases at J, with 10 bases between. This CDR3 has 14 amino acids. Germline-derived CDR1 and CDR2 are SGHTS and YDEGEE. The CDR3 spells CASSLTDRNEKLFF. For the CDR3, the DNA is TGTGCCAGCAGCTTAACAGACAGGAATGAAAAACTGTTTTTT.

This clone has just a few counts. This chain uses TRBV7-2 with TRBJ1-2; no reliable D call. The CDR3 is made up of 13 amino acids. Trimming pared 1 base from V and 6 bases from J, leaving 9 bases between. From germline, CDR1 is SGHTA and CDR2 FQGNSA. The CDR3 here is CASSLGPPDGYTF. The DNA of the CDR3 is TGTGCCAGCAGCTTAGGTCCACCGGATGGCTACACCTTC. Based on the CDR3 plus reference TRBV7-2 and TRBJ1-2, the full variable domain is GAGVSQSPSNKVTEKGKDVELRCDPISGHTALYWYRQSLGQGLEFLIYFQGNSAPDKSGLPSDRFSAERTGGSVSTLTIQRTQQEDSAVYLCASSLGPPDGYTFGSGTRLTVV.

The chain couples TRBV15 to TRBJ2-3, with 16 bases identical to TRBD2. This CDR3 comprises 20 residues. Germline-derived CDR1 and CDR2 are LNHNV and YYDKDF (reference sequence). V lost 3 bases to trimming and J lost 2 bases; unmatched junction nucleotides: 11. The CDR3 DNA follows: TGTGCCACCAGCAGCACGGACGGGACTAGCGGGAGGGATACCACAGATACGCAGTATTTT. The encoded protein is CATSSTDGTSGRDTTDTQYF.

V is TRBV5-1 and J is TRBJ2-1; a weak D match, TRBD2 (6 bases). The V gene's germline CDR1 is SGHRS and CDR2 YFSETQ. The CDR3 loop spans 15 amino acids. The V end was cut by 7 bases, the J end by 4 bases, with 18 bases between. The CDR3: CASRESLASYNEQFF. The CDR3 DNA sequence: TGCGCCAGCCGCGAATCACTAGCTTCGTACAATGAGCAGTTCTTC.